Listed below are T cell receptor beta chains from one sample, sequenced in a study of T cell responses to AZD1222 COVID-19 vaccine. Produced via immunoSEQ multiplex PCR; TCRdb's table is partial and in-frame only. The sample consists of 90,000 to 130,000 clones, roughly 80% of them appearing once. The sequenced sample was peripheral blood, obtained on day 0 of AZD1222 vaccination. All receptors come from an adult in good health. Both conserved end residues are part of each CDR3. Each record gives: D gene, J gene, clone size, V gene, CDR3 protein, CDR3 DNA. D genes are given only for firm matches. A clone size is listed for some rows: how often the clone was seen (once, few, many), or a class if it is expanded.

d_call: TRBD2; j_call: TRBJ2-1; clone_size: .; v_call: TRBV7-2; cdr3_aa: CASSLGRGGQLEQFF; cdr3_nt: TGTGCCAGCAGCTTAGGGCGGGGGGGCCAGCTTGAGCAGTTCTTC
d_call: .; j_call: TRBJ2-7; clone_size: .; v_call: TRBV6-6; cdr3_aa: CASSYHETSYEQYF; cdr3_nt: TGTGCCAGCAGTTACCACGAGACCAGCTACGAGCAGTACTTC
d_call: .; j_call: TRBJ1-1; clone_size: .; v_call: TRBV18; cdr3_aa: CASSPLGNTEAFF; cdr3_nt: TGTGCCAGCTCACCACTGGGGAACACTGAAGCTTTCTTT
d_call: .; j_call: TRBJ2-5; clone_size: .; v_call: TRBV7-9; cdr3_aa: CASSLGLGETQYF; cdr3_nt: TGTGCCAGCAGCTTAGGTCTTGGCGAGACCCAGTACTTC
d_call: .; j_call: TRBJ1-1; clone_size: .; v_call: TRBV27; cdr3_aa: CASSFYRMNTEAFF; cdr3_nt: TGTGCCAGCAGTTTCTACAGAATGAACACTGAAGCTTTCTTT
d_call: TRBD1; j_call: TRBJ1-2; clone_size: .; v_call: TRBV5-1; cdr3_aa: CASSRAPGQGISGTF; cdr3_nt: TGCGCCAGCAGCCGGGCCCCGGGACAGGGGATCTCGGGCACCTTC
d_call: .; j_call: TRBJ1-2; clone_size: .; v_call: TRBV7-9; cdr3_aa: CASSATGSVAGYTF; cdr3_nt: TGTGCCAGCAGCGCCACAGGGTCCGTCGCTGGCTACACCTTC
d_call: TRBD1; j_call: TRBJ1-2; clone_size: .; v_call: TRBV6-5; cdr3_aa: CASRETGSYGYTF; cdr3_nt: TGTGCCAGCAGGGAGACAGGGAGCTATGGCTACACCTTC
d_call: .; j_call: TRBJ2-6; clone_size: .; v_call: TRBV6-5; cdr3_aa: CAIAGSGGANVLTF; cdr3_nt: TGTGCCATCGCAGGGTCGGGCGGGGCCAACGTCCTGACTTTC
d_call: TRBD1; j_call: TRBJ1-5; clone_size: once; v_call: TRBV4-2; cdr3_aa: CASSQDEGQGGQPQHF; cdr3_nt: TGTGCCAGCAGCCAAGACGAAGGACAGGGTGGACAGCCCCAGCATTTT
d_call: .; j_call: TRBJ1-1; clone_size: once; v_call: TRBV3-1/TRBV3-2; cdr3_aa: CASSQEGGFTEAFF; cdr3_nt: TGTGCCAGCAGCCAAGAAGGGGGGTTCACTGAAGCTTTCTTT
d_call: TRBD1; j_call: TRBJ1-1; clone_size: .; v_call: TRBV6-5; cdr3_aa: CASKPQGSHTEAFF; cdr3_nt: TGTGCCAGCAAACCACAGGGGAGCCACACTGAAGCTTTCTTT
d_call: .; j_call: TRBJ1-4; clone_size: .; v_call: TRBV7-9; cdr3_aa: CASSSRDGNEKLFF; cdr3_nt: TGTGCCAGCAGCTCTCGGGATGGGAATGAAAAACTGTTTTTT
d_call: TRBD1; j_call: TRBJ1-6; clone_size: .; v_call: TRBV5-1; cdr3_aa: CASSFGQGTYNSPLHF; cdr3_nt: TGCGCCAGCAGCTTCGGACAGGGAACCTATAATTCACCCCTCCACTTT
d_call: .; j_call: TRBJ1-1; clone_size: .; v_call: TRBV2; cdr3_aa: CASSIANTEAFF; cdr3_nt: TGTGCCAGCAGTATTGCGAACACTGAAGCTTTCTTT
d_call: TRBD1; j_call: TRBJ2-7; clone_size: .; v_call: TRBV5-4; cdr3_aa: CASSSQETGSYEQYF; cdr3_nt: TGTGCCAGCAGCTCCCAGGAGACAGGGTCCTACGAGCAGTACTTC
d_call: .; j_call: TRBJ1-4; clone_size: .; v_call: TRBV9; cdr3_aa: CASSVAQGATNEKLFF; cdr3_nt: TGTGCCAGCAGCGTAGCGCAGGGCGCAACTAATGAAAAACTGTTTTTT
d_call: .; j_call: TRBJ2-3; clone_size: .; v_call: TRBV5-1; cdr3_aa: CASSRTHDGTDTQYF; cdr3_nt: TGCGCCAGCAGCCGGACCCATGATGGCACAGATACGCAGTATTTT
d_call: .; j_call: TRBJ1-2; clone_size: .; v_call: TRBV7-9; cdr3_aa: CASSFGEGGYTF; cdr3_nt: TGTGCCAGCAGCTTCGGCGAAGGAGGCTACACCTTC
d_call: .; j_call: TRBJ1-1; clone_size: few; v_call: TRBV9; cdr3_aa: CASSPQYRVENTEAFF; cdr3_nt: TGTGCCAGCAGCCCCCAGTACAGGGTAGAGAACACTGAAGCTTTCTTT
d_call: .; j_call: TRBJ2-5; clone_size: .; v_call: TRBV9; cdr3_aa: CASSVTEGLIQETQYF; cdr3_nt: TGTGCCAGCAGCGTAACTGAAGGACTGATCCAAGAGACCCAGTACTTC
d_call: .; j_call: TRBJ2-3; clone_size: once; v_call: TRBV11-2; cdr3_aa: CASSLLAQGTGDTQYF; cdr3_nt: TGTGCCAGCAGCTTACTGGCCCAAGGGACCGGGGATACGCAGTATTTT
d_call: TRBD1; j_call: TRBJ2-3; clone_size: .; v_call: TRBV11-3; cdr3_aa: CASSQGQGDTQYF; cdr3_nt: TGTGCCAGCAGCCAAGGACAGGGCGATACGCAGTATTTT
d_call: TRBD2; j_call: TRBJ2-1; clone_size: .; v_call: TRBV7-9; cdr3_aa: CASSSRTSGSTHEQFF; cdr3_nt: TGTGCCAGCAGTTCTCGGACTAGCGGGAGTACGCATGAGCAGTTCTTC
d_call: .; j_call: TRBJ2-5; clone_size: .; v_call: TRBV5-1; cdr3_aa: CASMEQETQYF; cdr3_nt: TGCGCCAGCATGGAGCAAGAGACCCAGTACTTC
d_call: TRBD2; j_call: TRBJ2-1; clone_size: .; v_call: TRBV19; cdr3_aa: CASSSLAGETRNEQFF; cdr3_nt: TGTGCCAGTAGTTCCCTAGCGGGAGAGACTCGCAATGAGCAGTTCTTC
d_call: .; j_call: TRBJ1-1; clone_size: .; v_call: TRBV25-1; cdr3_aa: CASSESLFAANTEAFF; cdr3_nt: TGTGCCAGCAGTGAATCCCTATTCGCGGCGAACACTGAAGCTTTCTTT
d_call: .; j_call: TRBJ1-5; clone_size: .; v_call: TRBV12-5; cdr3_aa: CASGTGIQPQHF; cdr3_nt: TGTGCTAGTGGGACAGGCATTCAGCCCCAGCATTTT
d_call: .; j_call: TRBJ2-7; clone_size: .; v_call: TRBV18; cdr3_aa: CASSPNTRAYEQYF; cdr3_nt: TGTGCCAGCTCACCTAACACTAGAGCCTACGAGCAGTACTTC
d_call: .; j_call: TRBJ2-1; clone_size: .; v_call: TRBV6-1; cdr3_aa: CASSEQGLYNEQFF; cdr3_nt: TGTGCCAGCAGTGAACAGGGTCTGTACAATGAGCAGTTCTTC
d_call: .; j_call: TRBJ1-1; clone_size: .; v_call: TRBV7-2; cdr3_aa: CASSLVSGQESAFF; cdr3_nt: TGTGCCAGCAGCTTAGTGTCGGGACAAGAATCGGCTTTCTTT
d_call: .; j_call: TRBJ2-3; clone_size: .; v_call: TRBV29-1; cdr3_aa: CSVERGSDTQYF; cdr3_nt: TGCAGCGTTGAAAGGGGCTCAGATACGCAGTATTTT
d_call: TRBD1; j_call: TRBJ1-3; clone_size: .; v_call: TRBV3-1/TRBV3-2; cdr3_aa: CASSQPGQGAGNTIYF; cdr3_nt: TGTGCCAGCAGCCAGCCAGGACAGGGTGCTGGAAACACCATATATTTT
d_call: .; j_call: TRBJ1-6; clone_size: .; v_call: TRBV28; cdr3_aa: CASSPRYHWSSYNSPLHF; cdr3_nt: TGTGCCAGCAGTCCTAGATATCATTGGAGCTCCTATAATTCACCCCTCCACTTT
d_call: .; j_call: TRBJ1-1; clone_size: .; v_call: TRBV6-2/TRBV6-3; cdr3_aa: CASSSQAGAEAFF; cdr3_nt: TGTGCCAGCAGTTCCCAAGCTGGCGCTGAAGCTTTCTTT
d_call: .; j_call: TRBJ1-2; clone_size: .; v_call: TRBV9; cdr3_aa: CASSVDIGRAGYTF; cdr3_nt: TGTGCCAGCAGCGTAGATATAGGGCGGGCGGGCTACACCTTC
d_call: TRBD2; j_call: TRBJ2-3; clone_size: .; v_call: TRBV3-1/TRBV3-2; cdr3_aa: CASSQGGGLPSTDTQYF; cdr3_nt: TGTGCCAGCAGCCAAGGGGGGGGACTTCCTAGCACAGATACGCAGTATTTT
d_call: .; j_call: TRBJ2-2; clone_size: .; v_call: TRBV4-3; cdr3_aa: CASSQDAQGNTGELFF; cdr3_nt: TGCGCCAGCAGCCAAGATGCCCAGGGGAACACCGGGGAGCTGTTTTTT
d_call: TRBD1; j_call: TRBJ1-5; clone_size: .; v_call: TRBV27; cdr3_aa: CASSLLQGAGQPQHF; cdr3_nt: TGTGCCAGCAGTTTATTGCAGGGGGCGGGACAGCCCCAGCATTTT
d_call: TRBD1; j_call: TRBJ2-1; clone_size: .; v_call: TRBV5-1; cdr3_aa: CASSLRGQGNEQFF; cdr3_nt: TGCGCCAGCAGCTTGAGGGGACAGGGCAATGAGCAGTTCTTC
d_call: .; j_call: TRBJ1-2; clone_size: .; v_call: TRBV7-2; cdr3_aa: CASSGRIVDGYTF; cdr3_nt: TGTGCCAGCAGTGGACGGATCGTTGATGGCTACACCTTC
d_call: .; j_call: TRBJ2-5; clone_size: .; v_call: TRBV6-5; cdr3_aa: CASRLPGGRETQYF; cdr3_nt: TGTGCCAGCAGACTACCCGGGGGGCGGGAGACCCAGTACTTC
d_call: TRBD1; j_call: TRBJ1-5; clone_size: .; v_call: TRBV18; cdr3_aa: CASSPRDRGNQPQHF; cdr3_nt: TGTGCCAGCTCACCCCGGGACAGGGGTAATCAGCCCCAGCATTTT
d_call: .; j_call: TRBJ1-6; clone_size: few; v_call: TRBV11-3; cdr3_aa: CASSSDSNSPLHF; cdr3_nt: TGTGCCAGCAGCTCGGACAGCAATTCACCCCTCCACTTT
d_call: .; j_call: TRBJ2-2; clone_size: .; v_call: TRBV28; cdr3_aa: CASRASRGQTGELFF; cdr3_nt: TGTGCCAGCAGGGCCTCTAGGGGTCAGACCGGGGAGCTGTTTTTT
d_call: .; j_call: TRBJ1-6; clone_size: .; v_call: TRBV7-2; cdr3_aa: CASSVVPEGSPLHF; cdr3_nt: TGTGCCAGCAGTGTGGTTCCGGAGGGGTCACCCCTCCACTTT
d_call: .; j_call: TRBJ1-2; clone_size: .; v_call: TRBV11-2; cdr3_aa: CASSVTQGYGYTF; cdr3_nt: TGTGCCAGCAGCGTAACACAGGGCTATGGCTACACCTTC
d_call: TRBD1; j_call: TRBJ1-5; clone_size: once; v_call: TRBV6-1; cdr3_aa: CASSDQDRGNQPQHF; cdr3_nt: TGTGCCAGCAGTGACCAGGACAGGGGCAATCAGCCCCAGCATTTT
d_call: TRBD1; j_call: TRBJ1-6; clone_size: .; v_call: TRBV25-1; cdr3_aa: CASSSAEQGNSPLHF; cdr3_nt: TGTGCCAGCAGTTCTGCTGAACAGGGGAATTCACCCCTCCACTTT
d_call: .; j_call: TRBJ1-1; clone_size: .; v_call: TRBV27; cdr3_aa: CASRISGLNTEAFF; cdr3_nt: TGTGCCAGCAGGATATCCGGACTGAACACTGAAGCTTTCTTT